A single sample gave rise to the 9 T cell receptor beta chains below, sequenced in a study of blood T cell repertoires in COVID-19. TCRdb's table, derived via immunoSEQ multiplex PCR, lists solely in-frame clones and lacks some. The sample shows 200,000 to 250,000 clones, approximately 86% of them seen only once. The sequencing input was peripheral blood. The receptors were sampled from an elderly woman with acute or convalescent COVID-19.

This chain's CDR3 is CASSIRTGGSLNYGYTF. The CDR3 nucleotides are TGTGCCAGCAGCATAAGGACAGGGGGATCCCTTAACTATGGCTACACCTTC. The genes are TRBV7-8 and TRBJ1-2; 10 nucleotides line up with TRBD1. Germline lookup yields CDR1 SGHVS and CDR2 FQNEAQ. The V gene end was trimmed by 5 bases and the J gene end by 1 base; junction bases not matched to a gene: 10. The CDR3 spans 17 residues.

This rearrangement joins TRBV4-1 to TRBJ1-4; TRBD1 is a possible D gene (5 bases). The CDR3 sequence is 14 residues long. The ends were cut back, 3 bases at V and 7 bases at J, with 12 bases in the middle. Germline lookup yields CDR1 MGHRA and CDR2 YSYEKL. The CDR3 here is CASSHRDVGEKLFF. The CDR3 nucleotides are TGCGCCAGCAGCCACAGGGATGTAGGTGAAAAACTGTTTTTT.

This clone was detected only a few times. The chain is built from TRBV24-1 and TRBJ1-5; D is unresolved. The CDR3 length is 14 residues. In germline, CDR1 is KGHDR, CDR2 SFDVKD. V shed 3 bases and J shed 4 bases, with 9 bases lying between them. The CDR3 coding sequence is TGTGCCACCAGTGATACCGACTATAATCAGCCCCAGCATTTT. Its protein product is CATSDTDYNQPQHF.

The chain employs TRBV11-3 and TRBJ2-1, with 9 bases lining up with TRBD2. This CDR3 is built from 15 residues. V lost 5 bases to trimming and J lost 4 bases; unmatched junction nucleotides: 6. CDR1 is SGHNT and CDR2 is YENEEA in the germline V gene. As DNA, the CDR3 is TGTGCCAGCAGCCCCCGCCTAGCGGGATACAATGAGCAGTTCTTC. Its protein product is CASSPRLAGYNEQFF.

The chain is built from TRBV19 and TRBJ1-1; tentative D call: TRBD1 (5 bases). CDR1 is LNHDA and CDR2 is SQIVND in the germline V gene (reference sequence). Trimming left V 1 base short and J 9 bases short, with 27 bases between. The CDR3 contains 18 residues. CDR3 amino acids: CASSIGATAGPAGDKAFF. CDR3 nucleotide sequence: TGTGCCAGTAGTATAGGTGCAACGGCAGGCCCGGCGGGGGATAAAGCTTTCTTT.

The CDR3 DNA is TGTGCCAGCAGCTTAGGGACAGGGGGCGAGCAGTACTTC. It specifies CASSLGTGGEQYF. The chain couples TRBV13 to TRBJ2-7; TRBD1 matches at 9 bases. CDR1 is PRHDT and CDR2 is FYEKMQ in the germline V gene (reference sequence). This CDR3 spans 13 amino acids. Trimming at V came to 0 bases and at J to 6 bases, leaving 0 bases not matched to a gene.

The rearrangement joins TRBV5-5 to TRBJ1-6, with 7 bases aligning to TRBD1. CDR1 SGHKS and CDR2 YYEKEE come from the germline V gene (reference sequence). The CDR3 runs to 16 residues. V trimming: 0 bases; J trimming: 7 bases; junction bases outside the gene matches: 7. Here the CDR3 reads CASSLAGGQRNSPLHF. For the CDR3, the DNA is TGTGCCAGCAGCTTGGCCGGGGGACAGAGGAATTCACCCCTCCACTTT.

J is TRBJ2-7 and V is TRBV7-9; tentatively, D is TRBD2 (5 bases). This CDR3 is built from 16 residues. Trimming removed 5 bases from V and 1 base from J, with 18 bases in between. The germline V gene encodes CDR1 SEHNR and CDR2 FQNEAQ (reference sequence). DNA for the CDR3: TGTGCCAGCAGCCCAGTTGGACTTTTAAAGTCCTACGAGCAGTACTTC. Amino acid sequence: CASSPVGLLKSYEQYF.

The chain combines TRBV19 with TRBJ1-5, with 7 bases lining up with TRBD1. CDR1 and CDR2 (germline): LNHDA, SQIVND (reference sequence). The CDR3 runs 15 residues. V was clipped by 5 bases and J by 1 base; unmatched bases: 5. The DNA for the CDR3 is TGTGCCAGTAGTTTCACAGGGGTAAGCAATCAGCCCCAGCATTTT. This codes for CASSFTGVSNQPQHF.